One and the same sample provided the 8 T cell receptor beta chains below, sequenced in a study of OX40 agonist ivuxolimab in advanced cancers. Repertoires were generated with immunoSEQ multiplex PCR, while TCRdb's copy carries only in-frame clones and drops some. Seen here are around 57,000 clones, roughly 82% observed once, and the top ten hold roughly 2.3%. Here the sequenced sample was CD4+ or CD8+ T cells sorted from blood, taken in a trial of the OX40 agonist ivuxolimab. Every receptor here comes from an adult with an advanced solid tumor such as melanoma, head and neck, liver or kidney cancer.

The V gene is TRBV6-5, the J gene TRBJ1-2, with TRBD1 identical over 9 bases. CDR1 and CDR2 (germline): MNHEY, SVGAGI. The CDR3 totals 15 residues. Trimming cost V 0 bases and J 7 bases; bases outside gene matches: 6. In DNA form, the CDR3 reads TGTGCCAGCAGTTACTCGGGACAGGGTCCACTTGGCTACACCTTC. Its protein is CASSYSGQGPLGYTF.

This clone appeared a few times. This chain uses TRBV28 with TRBJ1-2, with D hard to call. V was clipped by 10 bases and J by 2 bases, with 17 bases between them. The CDR3 is made up of 14 amino acids. Germline loops: CDR1 MDHEN, CDR2 SYDVKM. DNA of the CDR3: TGTGCCACCCAGTTTTCTCCACCGAACTATGGCTACACCTTC. This sequence encodes CATQFSPPNYGYTF.

This rearrangement joins TRBV14 to TRBJ1-1, with TRBD1 matching over 7 bases. The CDR3 is 12 residues long. Germline CDR1 is SGHDN and CDR2 is FVKESK. V trimming: 4 bases; J trimming: 7 bases; junction bases outside the gene matches: 3. CDR3 sequence: CASSRDSREAFF. The CDR3 coding sequence is TGTGCCAGCAGCCGGGACAGCCGTGAAGCTTTCTTT.

The chain uses TRBV6-1 and TRBJ1-4; D remains unclear. The V gene lost 4 bases and the J gene lost 4 bases, with 7 bases spanning the gap. Germline loops: CDR1 MNHNS, CDR2 SASEGT. The CDR3 consists of 13 residues. Here the CDR3 reads CASSARYNEKLFF. The CDR3 DNA is TGTGCCAGCAGTGCCCGCTATAATGAAAAACTGTTTTTT.

The CDR3 DNA reads TGTGCCAGCAGCTTAACGTTATGGGACGAGCAGTACTTC. Its translation is CASSLTLWDEQYF. The rearrangement uses TRBV7-3 and TRBJ2-7; D not resolved. Deletions cut 0 bases from V and 5 bases from J, with 8 bases between. Germline CDR1 reads SGHTA; CDR2 reads FQGTGA. CDR3 length equals 13 residues.

The rearrangement links TRBV13 to TRBJ2-7; maybe TRBD1 (6 bases). V was shortened by 3 bases and J by 5 bases, with 8 bases between the two germline ends. The CDR3 length is 12 residues. Germline V CDR1 and CDR2: PRHDT, FYEKMQ (reference sequence). CDR3 in amino acids: CASSFQGNEQYF. The CDR3 DNA reads TGTGCCAGCAGCTTCCAGGGGAACGAGCAGTACTTC.

This clone has only a few counts. The chain is built from TRBV11-3 and TRBJ2-1, with D perhaps matching TRBD2 (6 bases). The germline V gene has CDR1 SGHNT and CDR2 YENEEA. The CDR3 runs to 14 residues. Between the trimmed V and J ends, which lost 1 base and 7 bases, there was a span of 11 bases. DNA for the CDR3: TGTGCCAGCAGCTTAGGGGGACTGGAGAATGAGCAGTTCTTC. Translated, it gives CASSLGGLENEQFF. The entire variable domain, with the rest obtained from reference TRBV11-3 and TRBJ2-1, is as follows: EAGVVQSPRYKIIEKKQPVAFWCNPISGHNTLYWYLQNLGQGPELLIRYENEEAVDDSQLPKDRFSAERLKGVDSTLKIQPAELGDSAVYLCASSLGGLENEQFFGPGTRLTVL.

The rearrangement uses TRBV4-2 and TRBJ2-5, with 16 bases identical to TRBD2. V lost 0 bases and J lost 5; bases outside the gene matches: 3. Germline loops: CDR1 LGHNA, CDR2 YNFKEQ. This CDR3 spans 17 amino acids. The CDR3 region has the DNA TGTGCCAGCAGCCAAGATCTGGGACTAGCGGGGGGGGAGACCCAGTACTTC. This translates into CASSQDLGLAGGETQYF.